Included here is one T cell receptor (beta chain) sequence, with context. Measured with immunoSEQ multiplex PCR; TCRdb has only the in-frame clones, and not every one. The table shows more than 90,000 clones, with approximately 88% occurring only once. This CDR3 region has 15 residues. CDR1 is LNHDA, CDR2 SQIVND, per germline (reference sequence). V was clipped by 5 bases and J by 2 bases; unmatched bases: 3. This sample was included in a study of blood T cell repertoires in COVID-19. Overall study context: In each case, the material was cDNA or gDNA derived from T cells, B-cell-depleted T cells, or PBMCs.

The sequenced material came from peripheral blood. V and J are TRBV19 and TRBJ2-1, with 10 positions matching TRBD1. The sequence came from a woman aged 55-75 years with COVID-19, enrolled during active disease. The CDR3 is CASSPGTGAYNEQFF. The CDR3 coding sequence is TGTGCCAGTAGTCCCGGGACAGGGGCCTACAATGAGCAGTTCTTC.